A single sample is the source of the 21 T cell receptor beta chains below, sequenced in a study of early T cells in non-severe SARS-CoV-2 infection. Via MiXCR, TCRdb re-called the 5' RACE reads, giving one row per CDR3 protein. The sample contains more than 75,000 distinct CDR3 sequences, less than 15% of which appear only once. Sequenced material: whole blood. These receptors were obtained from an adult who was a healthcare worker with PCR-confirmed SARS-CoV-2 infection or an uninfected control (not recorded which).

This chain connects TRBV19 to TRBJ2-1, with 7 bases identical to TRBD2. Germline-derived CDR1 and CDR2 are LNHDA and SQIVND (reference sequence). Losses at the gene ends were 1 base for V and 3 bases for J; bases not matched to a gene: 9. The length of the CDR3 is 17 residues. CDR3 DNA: TGTGCCAGTAGTATAGTTCTCAGCGGGGCCTTCTACAATGAGCAGTTCTTC. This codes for CASSIVLSGAFYNEQFF.

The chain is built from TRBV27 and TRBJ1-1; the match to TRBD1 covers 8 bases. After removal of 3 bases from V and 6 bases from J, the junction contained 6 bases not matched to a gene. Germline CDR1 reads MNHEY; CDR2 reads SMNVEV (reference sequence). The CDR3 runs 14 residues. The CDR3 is CASSFDRGISEAFF. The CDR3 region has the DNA TGTGCCAGCAGTTTCGACAGGGGTATCTCTGAAGCTTTCTTT.

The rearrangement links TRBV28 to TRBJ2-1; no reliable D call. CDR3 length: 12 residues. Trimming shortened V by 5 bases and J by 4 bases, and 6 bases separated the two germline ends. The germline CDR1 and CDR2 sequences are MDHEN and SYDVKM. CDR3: CASSAFYNEQFF. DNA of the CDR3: TGTGCCAGCAGTGCATTTTACAATGAGCAGTTCTTC.

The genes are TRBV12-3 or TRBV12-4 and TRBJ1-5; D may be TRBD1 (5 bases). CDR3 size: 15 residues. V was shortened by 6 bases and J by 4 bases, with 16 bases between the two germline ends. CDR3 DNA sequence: TGTGCCAGCAGCTACGACAGTTTGAAAAATCAGCCCCAGCATTTT. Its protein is CASSYDSLKNQPQHF.

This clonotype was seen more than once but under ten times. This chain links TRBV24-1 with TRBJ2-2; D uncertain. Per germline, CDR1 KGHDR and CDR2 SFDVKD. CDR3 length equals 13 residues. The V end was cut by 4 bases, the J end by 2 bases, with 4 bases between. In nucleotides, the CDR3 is TGTGCCACCAGTGACCAAAACACCGGGGAGCTGTTTTTT. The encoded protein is CATSDQNTGELFF.

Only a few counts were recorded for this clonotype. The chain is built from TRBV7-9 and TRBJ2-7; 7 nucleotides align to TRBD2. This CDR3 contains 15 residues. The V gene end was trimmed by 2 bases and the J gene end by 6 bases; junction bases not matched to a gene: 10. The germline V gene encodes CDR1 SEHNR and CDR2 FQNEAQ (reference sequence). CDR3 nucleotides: TGTGCCAGCAGCTTATCAGGCCGGACTAGTGTCGAGCAGTACTTC. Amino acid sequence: CASSLSGRTSVEQYF.

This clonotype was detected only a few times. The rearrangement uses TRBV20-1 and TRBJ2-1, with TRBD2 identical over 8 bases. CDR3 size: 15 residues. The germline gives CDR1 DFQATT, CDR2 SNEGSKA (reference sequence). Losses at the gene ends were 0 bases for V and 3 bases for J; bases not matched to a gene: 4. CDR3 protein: CSAREGSGNYNEQFF. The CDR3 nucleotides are TGCAGTGCTAGAGAGGGTAGCGGGAACTACAATGAGCAGTTCTTC.

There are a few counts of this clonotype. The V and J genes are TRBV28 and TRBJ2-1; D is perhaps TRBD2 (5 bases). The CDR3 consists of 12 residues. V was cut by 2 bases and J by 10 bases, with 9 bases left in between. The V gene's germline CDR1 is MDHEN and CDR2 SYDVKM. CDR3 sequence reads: CASSLEGSEQFF. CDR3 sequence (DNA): TGTGCCAGCAGTTTAGAGGGCAGCGAGCAGTTCTTC.

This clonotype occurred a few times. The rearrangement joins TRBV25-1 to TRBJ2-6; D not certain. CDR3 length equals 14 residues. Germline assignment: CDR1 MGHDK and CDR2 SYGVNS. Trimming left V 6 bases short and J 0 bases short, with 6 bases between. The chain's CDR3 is CASSSFSGANVLTF. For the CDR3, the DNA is TGTGCCAGCAGCTCTTTCTCTGGGGCCAACGTCCTGACTTTC.

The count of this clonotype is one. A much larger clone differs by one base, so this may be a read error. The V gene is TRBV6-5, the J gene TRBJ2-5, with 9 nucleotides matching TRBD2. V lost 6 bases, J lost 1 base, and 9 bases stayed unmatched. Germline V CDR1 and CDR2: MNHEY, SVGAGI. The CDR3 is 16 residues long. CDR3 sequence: CASRPNLAGAQETQYF. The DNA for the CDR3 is TGTGCCAGCAGACCTAACTTAGCGGGAGCCCAAGAGACCCAGTACTTC.

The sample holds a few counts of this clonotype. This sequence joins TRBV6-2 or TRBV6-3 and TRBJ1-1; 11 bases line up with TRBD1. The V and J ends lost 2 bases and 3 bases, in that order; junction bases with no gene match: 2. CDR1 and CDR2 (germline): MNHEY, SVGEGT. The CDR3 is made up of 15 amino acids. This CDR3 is CASSYGTGGHTEAFF. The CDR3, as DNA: TGTGCCAGCAGTTACGGGACAGGGGGGCACACTGAAGCTTTCTTT.

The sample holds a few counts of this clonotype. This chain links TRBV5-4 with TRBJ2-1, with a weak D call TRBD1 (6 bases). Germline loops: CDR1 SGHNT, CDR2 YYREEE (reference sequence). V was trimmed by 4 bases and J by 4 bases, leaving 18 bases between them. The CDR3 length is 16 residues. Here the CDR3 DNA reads TGTGCCAGCAGCCCAGATAGGACAGCAATATACAATGAGCAGTTCTTC. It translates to CASSPDRTAIYNEQFF. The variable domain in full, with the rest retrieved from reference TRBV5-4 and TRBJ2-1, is ETGVTQSPTHLIKTRGQQVTLRCSSQSGHNTVSWYQQALGQGPQFIFQYYREEENGRGNFPPRFSGLQFPNYSSELNVNALELDDSALYLCASSPDRTAIYNEQFFGPGTRLTVL.

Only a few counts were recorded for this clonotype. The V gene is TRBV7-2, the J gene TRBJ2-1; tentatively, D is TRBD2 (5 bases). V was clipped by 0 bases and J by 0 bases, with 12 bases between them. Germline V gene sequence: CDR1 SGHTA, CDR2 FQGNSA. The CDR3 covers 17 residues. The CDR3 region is CASSLAPRGRSYNEQFF. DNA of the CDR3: TGTGCCAGCAGCTTAGCCCCCCGCGGGCGCTCCTACAATGAGCAGTTCTTC.

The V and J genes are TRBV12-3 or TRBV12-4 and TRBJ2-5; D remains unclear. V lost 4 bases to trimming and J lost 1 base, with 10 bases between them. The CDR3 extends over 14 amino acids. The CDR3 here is CASSSKSFQETQYF. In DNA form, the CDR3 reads TGTGCCAGCAGTTCAAAGAGCTTCCAAGAGACCCAGTACTTC.

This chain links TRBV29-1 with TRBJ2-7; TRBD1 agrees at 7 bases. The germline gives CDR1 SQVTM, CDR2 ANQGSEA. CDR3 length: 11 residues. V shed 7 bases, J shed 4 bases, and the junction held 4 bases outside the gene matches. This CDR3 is CSGLTGYEQYF. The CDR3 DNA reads TGCAGCGGACTGACAGGGTACGAGCAGTACTTC.

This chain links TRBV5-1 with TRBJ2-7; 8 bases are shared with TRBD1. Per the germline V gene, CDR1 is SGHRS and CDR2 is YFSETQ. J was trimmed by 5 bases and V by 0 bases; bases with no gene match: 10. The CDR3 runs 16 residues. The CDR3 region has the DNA TGCGCCAGCAGCTTGGCTTTTCGGCAGGGGGCCCACGAGCAGTACTTC. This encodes CASSLAFRQGAHEQYF. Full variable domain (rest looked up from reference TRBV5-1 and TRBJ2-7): KAGVTQTPRYLIKTRGQQVTLSCSPISGHRSVSWYQQTPGQGLQFLFEYFSETQRNKGNFPGRFSGRQFSNSRSEMNVSTLELGDSALYLCASSLAFRQGAHEQYFGPGTRLTVT.

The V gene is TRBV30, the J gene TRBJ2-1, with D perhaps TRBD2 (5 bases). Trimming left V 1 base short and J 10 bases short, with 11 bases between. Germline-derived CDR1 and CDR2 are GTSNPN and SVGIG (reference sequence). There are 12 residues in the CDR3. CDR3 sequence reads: CAWSASGPEQFF. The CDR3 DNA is TGTGCCTGGAGTGCGAGCGGTCCGGAGCAGTTCTTC.

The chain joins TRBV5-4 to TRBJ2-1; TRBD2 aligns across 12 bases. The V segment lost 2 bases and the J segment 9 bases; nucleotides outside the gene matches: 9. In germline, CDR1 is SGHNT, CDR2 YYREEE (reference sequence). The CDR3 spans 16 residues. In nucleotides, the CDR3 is TGTGCCAGCAGCTTTTTATTGACTAGCGGGAGTGGTGAGCAGTTCTTC. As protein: CASSFLLTSGSGEQFF.

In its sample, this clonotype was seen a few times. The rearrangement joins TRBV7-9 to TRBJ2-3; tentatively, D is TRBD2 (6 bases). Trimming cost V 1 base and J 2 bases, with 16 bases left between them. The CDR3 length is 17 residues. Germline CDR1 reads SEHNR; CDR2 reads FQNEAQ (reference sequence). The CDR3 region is CASSLGVDYRITDTQYF. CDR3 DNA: TGTGCCAGCAGCTTAGGCGTGGACTACCGGATCACAGATACGCAGTATTTT. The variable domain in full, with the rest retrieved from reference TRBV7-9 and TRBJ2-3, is DTGVSQNPRHKITKRGQNVTFRCDPISEHNRLYWYRQTLGQGPEFLTYFQNEAQLEKSRLLSDRFSAERPKGSFSTLEIQRTEQGDSAMYLCASSLGVDYRITDTQYFGPGTRLTVL.

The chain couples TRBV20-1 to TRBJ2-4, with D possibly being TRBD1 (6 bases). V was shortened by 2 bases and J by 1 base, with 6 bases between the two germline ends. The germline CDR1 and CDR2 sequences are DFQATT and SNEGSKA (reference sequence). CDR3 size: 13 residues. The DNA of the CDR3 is TGCAGTGCTAGAACAGGGGCCAAAAACATTCAGTACTTC. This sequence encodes CSARTGAKNIQYF.

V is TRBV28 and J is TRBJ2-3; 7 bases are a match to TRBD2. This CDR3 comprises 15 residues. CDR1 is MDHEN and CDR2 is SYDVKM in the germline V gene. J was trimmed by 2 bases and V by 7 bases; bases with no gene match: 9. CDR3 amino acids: CASNRAGGNTDTQYF. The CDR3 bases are TGTGCCAGCAATCGGGCCGGGGGGAACACAGATACGCAGTATTTT.